This TCR beta chain is from a study of beta chain features in type 1 diabetes. Expressed TCRB transcripts were sequenced because the isolated RNA had all been reverse transcribed beforehand. Sequencing was performed with immunoSEQ multiplex PCR; in TCRdb, only in-frame clones are kept and a portion is missing. The sample gives around 150,000 clones, 6% to 7.5% of which show up once; roughly 1.4% is in the top ten. In this sample, this clone turned up a few times. The sample comprised central memory CD4+ T cells from blood. The TCR sequence derives from a woman between 25 and 40 years old in good health.

In DNA form, the CDR3 reads TGTGCCAGCAGCACACCGGGACTAGCGGGAGGGGATGAGCAGTTCTTC. The encoded protein is CASSTPGLAGGDEQFF. The chain has TRBV14 and TRBJ2-1; 16 positions match TRBD2. CDR1 is SGHDN and CDR2 is FVKESK in the germline V gene. There are 16 residues in the CDR3. With 5 bases clipped from V and 8 bases from J, the junction kept 6 bases outside the gene matches. Drawing the rest from reference TRBV14 and TRBJ2-1, the complete variable domain is EAGVTQFPSHSVIEKGQTVTLRCDPISGHDNLYWYRRVMGKEIKFLLHFVKESKQDESGMPNNRFLAERTGGTYSTLKVQPAELEDSGVYFCASSTPGLAGGDEQFFGPGTRLTVL.